Here is one T cell receptor (beta chain) with its context. What this receptor recognizes is not known. The sample holds no much larger clone one base away, and base qualities are not on file. This sample was included in a study of T cells in localized non-small cell lung cancer (dated by TCRdb to 2018 to 2020). Regarding the research as a whole: The study analyzed T cell repertoires of about 230 early-stage NSCLC patients, comparing tumors and uninvolved tumor-adjacent lungs. The cohort consisted of 200 to 250 treatment-naive NSCLC patients whose localized lung tumors had been resected. A mean age of around 66 years was recorded for the NSCLC patients, of whom approximately 130 were male and some 99 were female.

The immunoSEQ Assay was used to sequence TCR beta CDR3 regions from DNA. Per the original workflow: To compute T cell density, TCR beta template counts were normalized to usable DNA, which was estimated by amplifying housekeeping genes. Richness was estimated using the preseqR package, with extrapolation to 400,000 templates for PBMC samples and to 120,000 templates for tissue samples. Clonality was defined as one minus Pielou's evenness. Tissue-enriched TCRs were identified through differential abundance testing performed on productive amino-acid clonotypes, with a minimum total count of 5 and an alpha of 0.1. The Jaccard Index and the Morisita Overlap Index were used to quantify repertoire overlap between compartments. TCR beta CDR3s were clustered by GLIPH together with public tetramer-defined viral CDR3s, and at least three viral sequences plus V-gene enrichment were required for viral motifs. TCRdb stores this immuneACCESS table with in-frame sequences only. Part of the clones is absent; in the studies checked, under half of the shortfall reflects unresolved V genes, and no reason is known for the rest. V and J calls and clone size are given by that table; D and trimming were obtained from the DNA. In all, the sample holds some 25,000 clones, and around 85% of those were seen once. Of the sample, more than 9% is held by the ten largest clones.

At diagnosis, peripheral blood, uninvolved tumor-adjacent lung and tumor were collected and stored as a combination of fresh-frozen and FFPE material. For TCR repertoire profiling, blood samples were analyzed in the form of peripheral blood mononuclear cells. From a lookup of the germline V gene, CDR1 and CDR2 are SGHRS and YFSETQ. V has 3 bases trimmed and J has 0 bases trimmed; junction bases matching no gene number 8. Taken from cysteine to phenylalanine, the CDR3 has 16 residues. The kept DNA is CDR3 alone, 48 bases in frame from the first base. General conclusions and limits of the study: Multi-region tumor sequencing was not performed, so intratumor heterogeneity could not be excluded. Higher blood T cell density associated with longer overall survival, while higher adjacent-lung clonality associated with shorter survival. A median of 57 of the top 100 tumor clones turned up in the paired uninvolved adjacent lung, and approximately 30 of those clones also ranked among the top 100 of that same adjacent lung. Because the study design was exploratory, TCR variables were selected using unadjusted p-values without false-discovery rate correction. Uninvolved tumor-adjacent lung showed the highest T cell clonality, higher than tumor, which suggests more focused antigenic responses in the adjacent lung.

Sequenced material: peripheral blood, taken before any cancer treatment. The rearranged segments are TRBV5-1 and TRBJ1-1, and TRBD1 matches 7 of the central bases. The source of this sequence is a man aged 40 to 70 with stage III squamous cell lung carcinoma. The CDR3 amino acid sequence is: CASSWGIGTVNTEAFF. The DNA reads TGCGCCAGCAGCTGGGGGATAGGGACAGTGAACACTGAAGCTTTCTTT.